This is a list of T cell receptor beta chains from one sample in a study of metastatic and nonmetastatic thyroid tumors. TCRdb reprocessed the PCR reads using MiXCR. This sample has tens of thousands of clones, with more than 20% found just once. The source material was blood. Receptors were obtained from a female donor with papillary thyroid cancer or a benign thyroid nodule (not recorded which). Some clones in this sample may be carry-over from other donors' samples. Each CDR3 is given with its conserved first and last residue.

V gene	J gene	CDR3 protein
TRBV6-1	TRBJ1-6	CASAWTGLRSPLHF
TRBV6-5	TRBJ1-2	CASSYSGYYGYTF
TRBV18	TRBJ1-6	CASSPPGMVLGGSPLHF
TRBV6-1	TRBJ1-5	CASSSTSTGWQPQHF
TRBV28	TRBJ1-6	CASRRQGLGSPLHF
TRBV30	TRBJ2-1	CALRGLAGGNEQFF
TRBV6-4	TRBJ1-6	CASRTTGENNSPLHF
TRBV7-2	TRBJ2-2	CASSPGGELFF
TRBV6-4	TRBJ2-7	CASSDVAGGPYEQYF
TRBV25-1	TRBJ1-1	CASSENTEAFF
TRBV2	TRBJ2-2	CAGGGDTGELFF
TRBV5-4	TRBJ2-5	CASSPSTGGGETQYF
TRBV18	TRBJ1-2	CASSPPTPGTHGYTF
TRBV20-1	TRBJ2-5	CSAFDSLQETQYF
TRBV19	TRBJ1-1	CASRYRGTEAFF
TRBV5-5	TRBJ2-7	CASSRDSQRVDEQYF
TRBV28	TRBJ2-1	CASSPGTGYDEQFF
TRBV15	TRBJ2-7	CATSRSFLQREQYF
TRBV6-1	TRBJ2-7	CASSGGSGPYKQYF
TRBV6-1	TRBJ1-2	CASSPGANYGYTF
TRBV20-1	TRBJ2-5	CSARTLITDKAVQETQYF
TRBV5-1	TRBJ1-4	CASSPGQGREKLFF
TRBV2	TRBJ1-5	CASSELIWDRVQPQHF
TRBV12-3/TRBV12-4	TRBJ1-1	CASSPSFPEAFF
TRBV6-2/TRBV6-3	TRBJ2-2	CASRSGGSAGELFF
TRBV19	TRBJ1-2	CASSITGDYGYTF
TRBV5-1	TRBJ1-1	CASSRGGSSPEAFF
TRBV6-1	TRBJ2-4	CASSPAGTAKNIQYF
TRBV2	TRBJ2-5	CASIVGQGRETQYF
TRBV28	TRBJ2-1	CASRPTGSSYNEQFF
TRBV2	TRBJ2-7	CASSVMGGVVYEQYF
TRBV5-1	TRBJ2-7	CASSEPQGAPHEQYF
TRBV20-1	TRBJ2-1	CSAGGSSGRNFYNEQFF
TRBV7-8	TRBJ2-1	CASSGQLAGGHNEQFF
TRBV3-1	TRBJ2-7	CASSLGTVSSYEQYF
TRBV6-6	TRBJ1-1	CASSYSAQRYRTEAFF
TRBV30	TRBJ1-2	CAWSVQGAYGYTF
TRBV7-2	TRBJ1-2	CASSSQANYGYTF
TRBV4-2	TRBJ2-1	CASSPGRQEQFF
TRBV19	TRBJ2-2	CASSLTGTDTGELFF
TRBV28	TRBJ1-5	CASRQTGNQTQHF
TRBV15	TRBJ2-2	CATSSQGRSLAGGPDTGELFF
TRBV7-2	TRBJ1-3	CASSLVRGGSGNTIYF
TRBV19	TRBJ2-1	CASSIGRQREKPEQFF
TRBV28	TRBJ1-1	CASRSTGKGAFF
TRBV6-5	TRBJ1-1	CASSYSTTNTEAFF
TRBV28	TRBJ2-3	CASSLWGPIGDTQYF
TRBV5-5	TRBJ1-2	CASSFSGGANYGYTF
TRBV5-1	TRBJ2-2	CASSLFQRAIGELFF
TRBV24-1	TRBJ2-7	CATRTSGSDEQYF